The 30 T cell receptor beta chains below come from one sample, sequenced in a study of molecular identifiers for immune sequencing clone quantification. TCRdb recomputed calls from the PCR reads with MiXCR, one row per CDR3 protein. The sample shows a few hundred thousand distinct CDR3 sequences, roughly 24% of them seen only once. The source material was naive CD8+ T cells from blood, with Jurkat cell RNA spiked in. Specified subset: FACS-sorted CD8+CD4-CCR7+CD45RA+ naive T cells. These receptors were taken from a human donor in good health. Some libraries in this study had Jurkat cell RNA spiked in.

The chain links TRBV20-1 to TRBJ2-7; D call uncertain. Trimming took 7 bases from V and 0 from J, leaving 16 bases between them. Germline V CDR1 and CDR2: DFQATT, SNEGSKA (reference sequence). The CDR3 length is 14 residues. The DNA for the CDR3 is TGCAGTGTTCCGTTAGAGTTGGACTCCTACGAGCAGTACTTC. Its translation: CSVPLELDSYEQYF.

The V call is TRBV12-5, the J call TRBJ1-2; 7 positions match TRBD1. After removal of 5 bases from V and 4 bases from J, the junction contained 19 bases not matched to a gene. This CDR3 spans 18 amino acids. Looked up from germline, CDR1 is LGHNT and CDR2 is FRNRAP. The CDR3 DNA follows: TGTGCTAGTGGTCCCTCTCCCTCCGGGACAGAGGGATCCTATGGCTACACCTTC. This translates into CASGPSPSGTEGSYGYTF.

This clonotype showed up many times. The CDR3 DNA reads TGTGCCATCACCGCGGAATCTGGGGCCAACGTCCTGACTTTC. Protein: CAITAESGANVLTF. This rearrangement joins TRBV10-3 to TRBJ2-6; D is unresolved. The CDR3 covers 14 residues. CDR1 and CDR2 (germline): ENHRY, SYGVKD. Trimming pared 7 bases from V and 1 base from J, leaving 8 bases between.

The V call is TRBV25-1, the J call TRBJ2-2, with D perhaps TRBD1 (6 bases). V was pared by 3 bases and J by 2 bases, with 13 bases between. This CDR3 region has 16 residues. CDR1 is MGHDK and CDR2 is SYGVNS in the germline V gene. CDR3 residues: CASSDVDSSNTGELFF. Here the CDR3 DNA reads TGTGCCAGCAGTGACGTGGACAGCTCAAACACCGGGGAGCTGTTTTTT.

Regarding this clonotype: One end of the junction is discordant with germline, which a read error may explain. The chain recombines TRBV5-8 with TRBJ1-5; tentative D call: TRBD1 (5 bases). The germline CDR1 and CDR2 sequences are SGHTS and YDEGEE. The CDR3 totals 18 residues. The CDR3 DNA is TGTGCCAGCAGCTTGCGGGCAGGGAGATTAGGGAGCAATCAGCCCCAGCAGTTT. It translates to CASSLRAGRLGSNQPQQF. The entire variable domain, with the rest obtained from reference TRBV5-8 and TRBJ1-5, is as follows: EAGVTQSPTHLIKTRGQQATLRCSPISGHTSVYWYQQALGLGLQFLLWYDEGEERNRGNFPPRFSGRQFPNYSSELNVNALELEDSALYLCASSLRAGRLGSNQPQQFGDGTRLSIL.

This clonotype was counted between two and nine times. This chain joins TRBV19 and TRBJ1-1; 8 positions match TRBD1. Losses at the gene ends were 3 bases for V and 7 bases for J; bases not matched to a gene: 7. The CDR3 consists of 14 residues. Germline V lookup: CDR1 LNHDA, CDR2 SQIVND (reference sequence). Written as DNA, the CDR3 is TGTGCCAGTAGTATTCAGGGGGCGAAGGGTGAAGCTTTCTTT. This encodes CASSIQGAKGEAFF.

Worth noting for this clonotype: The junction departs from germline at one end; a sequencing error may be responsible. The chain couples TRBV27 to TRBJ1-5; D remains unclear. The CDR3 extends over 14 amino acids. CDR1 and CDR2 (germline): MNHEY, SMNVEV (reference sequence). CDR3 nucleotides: TGTGCCGGCAGTGTGACATCGGGGAATCAGCCCCAGCATTTT. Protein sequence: CAGSVTSGNQPQHF.

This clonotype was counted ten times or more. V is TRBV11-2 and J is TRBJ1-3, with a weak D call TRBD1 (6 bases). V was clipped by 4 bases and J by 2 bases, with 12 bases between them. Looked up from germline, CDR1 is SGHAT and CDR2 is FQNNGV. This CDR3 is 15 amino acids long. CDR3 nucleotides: TGTGCCAGCAGCTACAGGGTTAGCACTGGAAACACCATATATTTT. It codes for CASSYRVSTGNTIYF.

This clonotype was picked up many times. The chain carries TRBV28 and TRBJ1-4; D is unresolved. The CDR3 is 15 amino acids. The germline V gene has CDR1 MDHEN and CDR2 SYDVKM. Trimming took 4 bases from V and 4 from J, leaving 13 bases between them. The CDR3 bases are TGTGCCAGCAGTTCCCTCCAAAGACTTAATGAAAAACTGTTTTTT. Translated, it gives CASSSLQRLNEKLFF. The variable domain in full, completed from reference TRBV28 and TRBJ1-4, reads DVKVTQSSRYLVKRTGEKVFLECVQDMDHENMFWYRQDPGLGLRLIYFSYDVKMKEKGDIPEGYSVSREKKERFSLILESASTNQTSMYLCASSSLQRLNEKLFFGSGTQLSVL.

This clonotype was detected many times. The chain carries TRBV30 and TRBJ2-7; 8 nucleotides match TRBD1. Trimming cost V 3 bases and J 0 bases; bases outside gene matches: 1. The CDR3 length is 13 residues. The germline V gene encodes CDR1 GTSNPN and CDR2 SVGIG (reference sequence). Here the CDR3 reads CAWSRGLSYEQYF. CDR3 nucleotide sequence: TGTGCCTGGAGCAGGGGGCTCTCCTACGAGCAGTACTTC. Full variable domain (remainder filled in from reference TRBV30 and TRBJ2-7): SQTIHQWPATLVQPVGSPLSLECTVEGTSNPNLYWYRQAAGRGLQLLFYSVGIGQISSEVPQNLSASRPQDRQFILSSKKLLLSDSGFYLCAWSRGLSYEQYFGPGTRLTVT.

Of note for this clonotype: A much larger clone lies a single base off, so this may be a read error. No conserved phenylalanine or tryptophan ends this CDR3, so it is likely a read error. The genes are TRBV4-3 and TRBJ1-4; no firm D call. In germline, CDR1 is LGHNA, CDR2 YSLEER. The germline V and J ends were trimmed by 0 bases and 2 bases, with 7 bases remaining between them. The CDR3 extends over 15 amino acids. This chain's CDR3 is CASSQERSTNEKLFI. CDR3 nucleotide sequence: TGCGCCAGCAGCCAAGAAAGGTCGACTAATGAAAAACTGTTTATT.

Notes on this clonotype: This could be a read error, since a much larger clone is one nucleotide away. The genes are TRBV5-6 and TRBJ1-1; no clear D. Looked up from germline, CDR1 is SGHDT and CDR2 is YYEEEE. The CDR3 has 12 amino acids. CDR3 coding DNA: TGTGCCAACAGCTCATTCAACACTGAAGCTTTCTTT. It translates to CANSSFNTEAFF.

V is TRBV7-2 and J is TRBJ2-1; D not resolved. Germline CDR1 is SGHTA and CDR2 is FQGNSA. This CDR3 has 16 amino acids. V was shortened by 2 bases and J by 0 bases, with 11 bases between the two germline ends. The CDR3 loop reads CASSLSYQSSYNEQFF. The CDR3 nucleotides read TGTGCCAGCAGCTTAAGTTACCAGAGCTCCTACAATGAGCAGTTCTTC. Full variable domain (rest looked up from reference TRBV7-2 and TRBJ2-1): GAGVSQSPSNKVTEKGKDVELRCDPISGHTALYWYRQSLGQGLEFLIYFQGNSAPDKSGLPSDRFSAERTGGSVSTLTIQRTQQEDSAVYLCASSLSYQSSYNEQFFGPGTRLTVL.

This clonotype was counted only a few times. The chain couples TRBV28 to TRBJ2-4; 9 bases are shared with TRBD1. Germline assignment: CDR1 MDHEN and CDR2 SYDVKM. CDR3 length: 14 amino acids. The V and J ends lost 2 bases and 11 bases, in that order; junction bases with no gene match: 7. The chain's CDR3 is CASSLARTGDVQYF. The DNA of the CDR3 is TGTGCCAGCAGTTTAGCTAGGACAGGGGACGTTCAGTACTTC.

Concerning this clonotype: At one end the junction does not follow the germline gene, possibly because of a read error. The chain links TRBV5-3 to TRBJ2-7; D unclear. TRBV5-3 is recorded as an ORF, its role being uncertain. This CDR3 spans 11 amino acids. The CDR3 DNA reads TGTGCCAGCAGCTTGGGGTCCCAGGAGTACTTC. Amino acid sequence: CASSLGSQEYF.

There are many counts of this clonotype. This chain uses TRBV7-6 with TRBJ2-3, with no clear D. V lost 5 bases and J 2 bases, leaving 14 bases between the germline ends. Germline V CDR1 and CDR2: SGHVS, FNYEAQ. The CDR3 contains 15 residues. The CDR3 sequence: CASSPLSRNTDTQYF. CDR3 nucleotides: TGTGCCAGCAGCCCACTATCTAGGAACACAGATACGCAGTATTTT.

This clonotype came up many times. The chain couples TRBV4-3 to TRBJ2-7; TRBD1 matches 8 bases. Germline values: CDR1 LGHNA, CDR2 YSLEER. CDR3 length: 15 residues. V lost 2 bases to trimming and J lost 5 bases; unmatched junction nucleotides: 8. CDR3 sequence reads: CASSQSRDRGHEQYF. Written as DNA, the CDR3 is TGCGCCAGCAGCCAAAGTAGAGACAGGGGCCACGAGCAGTACTTC.

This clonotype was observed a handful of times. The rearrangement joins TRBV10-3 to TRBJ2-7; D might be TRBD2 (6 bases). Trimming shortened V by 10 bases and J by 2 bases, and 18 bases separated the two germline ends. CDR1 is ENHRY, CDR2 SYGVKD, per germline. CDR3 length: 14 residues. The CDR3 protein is CATYLADQAYEQYF. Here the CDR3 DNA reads TGTGCCACTTACTTAGCGGACCAAGCCTACGAGCAGTACTTC.

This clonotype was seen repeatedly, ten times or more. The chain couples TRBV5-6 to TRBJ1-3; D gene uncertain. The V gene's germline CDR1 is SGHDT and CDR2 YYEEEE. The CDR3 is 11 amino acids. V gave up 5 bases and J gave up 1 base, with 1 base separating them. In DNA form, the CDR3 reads TGTGCCAGCAGTTCTGGAAACACCATATATTTT. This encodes CASSSGNTIYF.

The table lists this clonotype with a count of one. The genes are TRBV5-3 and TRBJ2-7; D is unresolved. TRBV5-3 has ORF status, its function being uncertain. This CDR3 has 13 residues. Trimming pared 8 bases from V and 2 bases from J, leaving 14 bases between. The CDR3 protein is CASSRAATYEQYF. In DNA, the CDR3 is TGTGCCAGCAGCCGGGCGGCAACCTACGAGCAGTACTTC.

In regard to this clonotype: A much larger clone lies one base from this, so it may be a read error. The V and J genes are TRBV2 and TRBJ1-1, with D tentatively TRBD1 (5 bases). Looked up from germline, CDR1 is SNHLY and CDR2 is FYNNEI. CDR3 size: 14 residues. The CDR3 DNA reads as TGTGCCAGCAGCGACAGATTGTTGAACACTGAAGCTATCTTT. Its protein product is CASSDRLLNTEAIF.

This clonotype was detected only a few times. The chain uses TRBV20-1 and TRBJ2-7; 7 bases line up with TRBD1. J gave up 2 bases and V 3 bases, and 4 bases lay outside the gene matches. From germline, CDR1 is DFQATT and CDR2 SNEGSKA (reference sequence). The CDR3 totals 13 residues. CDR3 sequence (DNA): TGCAGTGCTAGGTCGCAGGGGGCCTACGAGCAGTACTTC. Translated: CSARSQGAYEQYF.

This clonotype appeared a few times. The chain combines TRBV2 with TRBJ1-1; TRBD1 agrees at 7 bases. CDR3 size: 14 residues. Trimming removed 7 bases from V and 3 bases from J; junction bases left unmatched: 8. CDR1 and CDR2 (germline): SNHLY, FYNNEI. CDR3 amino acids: CASNQGTDYTEAFF. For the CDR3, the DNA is TGTGCCAGCAACCAAGGGACAGATTACACTGAAGCTTTCTTT.

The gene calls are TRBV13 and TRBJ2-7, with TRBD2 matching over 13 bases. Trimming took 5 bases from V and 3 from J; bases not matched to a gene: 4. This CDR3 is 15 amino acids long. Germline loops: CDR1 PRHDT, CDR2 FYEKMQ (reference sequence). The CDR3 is CASSPGLAGRYEQYF. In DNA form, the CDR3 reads TGTGCCAGCAGCCCGGGACTAGCGGGGCGCTACGAGCAGTACTTC.

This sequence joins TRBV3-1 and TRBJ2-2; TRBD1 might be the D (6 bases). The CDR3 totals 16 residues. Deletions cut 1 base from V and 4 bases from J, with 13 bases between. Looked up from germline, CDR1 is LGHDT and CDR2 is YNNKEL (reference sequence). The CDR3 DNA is TGTGCCAGCAGCCAAGGGGGGCCGGTCAGCACCGGGGAGCTGTTTTTT. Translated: CASSQGGPVSTGELFF.

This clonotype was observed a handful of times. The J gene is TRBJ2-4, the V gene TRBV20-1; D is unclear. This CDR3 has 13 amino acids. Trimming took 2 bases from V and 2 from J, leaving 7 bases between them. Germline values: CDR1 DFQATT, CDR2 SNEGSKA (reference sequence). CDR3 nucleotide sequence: TGCAGTGCTAGACCCCCAACCAAAAACATTCAGTACTTC. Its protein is CSARPPTKNIQYF.

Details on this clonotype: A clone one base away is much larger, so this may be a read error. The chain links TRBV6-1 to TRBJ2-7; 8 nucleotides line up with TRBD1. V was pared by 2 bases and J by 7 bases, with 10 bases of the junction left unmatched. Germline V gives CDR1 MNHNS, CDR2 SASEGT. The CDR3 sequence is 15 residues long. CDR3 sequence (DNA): TGTGCCAGCAGTGAAAGGGAGCAGGGGGCTCGTGAGCAGTACTTC. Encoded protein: CASSEREQGAREQYF.

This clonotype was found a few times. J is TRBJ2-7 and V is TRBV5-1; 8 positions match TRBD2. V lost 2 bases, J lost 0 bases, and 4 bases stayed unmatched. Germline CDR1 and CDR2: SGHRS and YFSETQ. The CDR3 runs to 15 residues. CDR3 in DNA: TGCGCCAGCAGCTTCGGGGGGGGGGCCTCCTACGAGCAGTACTTC. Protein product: CASSFGGGASYEQYF.

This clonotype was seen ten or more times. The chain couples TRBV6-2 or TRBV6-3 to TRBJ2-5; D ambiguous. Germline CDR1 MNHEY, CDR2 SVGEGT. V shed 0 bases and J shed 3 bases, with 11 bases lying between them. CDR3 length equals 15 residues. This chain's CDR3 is CASSYSYGVEETQYF. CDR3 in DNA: TGTGCCAGCAGTTACTCGTATGGCGTGGAAGAGACCCAGTACTTC.

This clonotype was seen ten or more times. The CDR3 loop is CASGPWDSPTYEQYF. The CDR3 bases are TGTGCCAGCGGACCCTGGGACTCCCCTACGTACGAGCAGTACTTC. The rearrangement uses TRBV2 and TRBJ2-7, with a tentative D call TRBD2 (6 bases). The CDR3 loop spans 15 amino acids. The V gene's germline CDR1 is SNHLY and CDR2 FYNNEI. V lost 8 bases and J lost 4, with 21 bases in between.